This T cell receptor beta chain originates from a study of OX40 agonist ivuxolimab in advanced cancers. Across the whole study: The dose-escalation group included hepatocellular carcinoma, melanoma, renal cell carcinoma and head and neck cancer. There were three patients with partial responses, one having hepatocellular carcinoma and two cutaneous melanoma.

Whole-study findings and limits: Expansion of clones was among the lowest in partial responders at 0.1-3.0 mg/kg.

Only in-frame clones appear in the TCRdb table, and some are missing; sequencing was by immunoSEQ multiplex PCR. Altogether approximately 70,000 clones are present, approximately 78% being singletons, with the ten largest covering 0.35% to 0.5%. The timepoints at which blood was sampled were baseline, cycle 4 day 1, and cycle 7 day 1. V was shortened by 5 bases and J by 5 bases, with 16 bases between the two germline ends. The germline V gene encodes CDR1 SGHAT and CDR2 FQNNGV. This CDR3 contains 15 residues. Concerning this clone itself: The target antigen is unknown.

The sequence was collected from an adult with an advanced solid tumor such as melanoma, head and neck, liver or kidney cancer. Specimen: CD4+ or CD8+ T cells sorted from blood, collected in a trial of the OX40 agonist ivuxolimab. The chain couples TRBV11-2 to TRBJ1-3; D ambiguous. In DNA, the CDR3 is TGTGCCAGCAGCCCCATCGAGGGAGCACGAAACACCATATATTTT. The encoded protein is CASSPIEGARNTIYF.